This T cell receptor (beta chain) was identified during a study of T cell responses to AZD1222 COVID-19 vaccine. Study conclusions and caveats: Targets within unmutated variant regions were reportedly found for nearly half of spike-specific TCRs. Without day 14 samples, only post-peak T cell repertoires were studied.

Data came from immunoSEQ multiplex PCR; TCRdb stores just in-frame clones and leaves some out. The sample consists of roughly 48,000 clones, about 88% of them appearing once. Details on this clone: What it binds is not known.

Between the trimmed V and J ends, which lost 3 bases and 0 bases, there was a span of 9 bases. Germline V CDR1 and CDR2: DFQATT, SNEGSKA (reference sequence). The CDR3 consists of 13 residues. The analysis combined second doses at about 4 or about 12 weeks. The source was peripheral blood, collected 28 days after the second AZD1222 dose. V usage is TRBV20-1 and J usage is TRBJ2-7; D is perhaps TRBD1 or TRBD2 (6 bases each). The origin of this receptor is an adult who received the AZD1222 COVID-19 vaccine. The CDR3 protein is CSASGGLSYEQYF. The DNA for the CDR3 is TGCAGTGCTAGTGGGGGGCTCTCCTACGAGCAGTACTTC.